The T cell receptor (beta chain) under discussion was sequenced for a study of T cell responses to AZD1222 COVID-19 vaccine. Study in general: Second-dose intervals of approximately 4 or approximately 12 weeks were pooled. General study findings and limits: White British ancestry dominated among donors, who included more females, and clonal diversity was possibly underestimated.

In regard to this clone: What it binds is not known.

Clones were sequenced by immunoSEQ multiplex PCR, and TCRdb holds only the in-frame ones, with some missing. The sample consists of approximately 170,000 clones, approximately 89% of them appearing once. V lost 4 bases and J lost 5; bases outside the gene matches: 8. CDR1 SGHVS and CDR2 FQNEAQ come from the germline V gene. The CDR3 is made up of 16 amino acids. The V gene is TRBV7-8, the J gene TRBJ1-2; 12 positions match TRBD1. The sequence was collected from an adult in good health. The sample here was peripheral blood, taken on day 0 of AZD1222 vaccination. CDR3 amino acids: CASSSPPGQGAYGYTF. The CDR3 nucleotides read TGTGCCAGCAGCTCTCCCCCGGGACAGGGGGCGTATGGCTACACCTTC. The entire variable domain, with the rest obtained from reference TRBV7-8 and TRBJ1-2, is as follows: GAGVSQSPRYKVAKRGQDVALRCDPISGHVSLFWYQQALGQGPEFLTYFQNEAQLDKSGLPSDRFFAERPEGSVSTLKIQRTQQEDSAVYLCASSSPPGQGAYGYTFGSGTRLTVV.